These 28 T cell receptor beta chains were all obtained from the same sample, sequenced in a study of technical replicates of blood from a handful of donors. Assay used: immunoSEQ multiplex PCR; TCRdb lists only in-frame clones, some missing. Of some 50,000 clones listed, around 95% were seen once; the top ten hold over 0.2%. Sequences were obtained from T cells isolated from PBMCs. Receptors originate from a human donor in good health.

This rearrangement joins TRBV6-5 to TRBJ2-7, with TRBD1 as a possible D gene (7 bases). CDR1 and CDR2 (germline): MNHEY, SVGAGI. V lost 8 bases and J 4 bases, leaving 15 bases between the germline ends. This CDR3 spans 13 amino acids. The CDR3 reads CASRAGQFYEQYF. CDR3 DNA sequence: TGTGCCAGCCGGGCGGGACAGTTTTACGAGCAGTACTTC.

This sequence joins TRBV5-4 and TRBJ2-7; 7 bases map to TRBD1. The CDR3 covers 14 residues. Germline V lookup: CDR1 SGHNT, CDR2 YYREEE (reference sequence). After removal of 3 bases from V and 2 bases from J, the junction contained 5 bases not matched to a gene. CDR3 region: CASSSDRDPYEQYF. DNA of the CDR3: TGTGCCAGCAGCTCAGACAGGGACCCCTACGAGCAGTACTTC.

V usage is TRBV5-1 and J usage is TRBJ1-4; 7 nucleotides line up with TRBD1. CDR1 and CDR2 (germline): SGHRS, YFSETQ. This CDR3 region has 15 residues. J was trimmed by 3 bases and V by 4 bases; bases with no gene match: 6. CDR3 amino acids: CASSPDRAANEKLFF. The CDR3 DNA reads as TGCGCCAGCAGCCCAGACAGGGCAGCTAATGAAAAACTGTTTTTT.

This chain joins TRBV18 and TRBJ1-5; D is ambiguous. V was shortened by 3 bases and J by 0 bases, with 12 bases between the two germline ends. This CDR3 has 16 amino acids. The germline V gene encodes CDR1 KGHSH and CDR2 LQKENI. The CDR3 protein is CASSPGGLNSNQPQHF. The CDR3 nucleotides read TGTGCCAGCTCACCGGGCGGACTGAATAGCAATCAGCCCCAGCATTTT.

The V gene is TRBV19, the J gene TRBJ1-1, with 7 bases matching TRBD1. This CDR3 spans 15 amino acids. V lost 5 bases to trimming and J lost 6 bases; unmatched junction nucleotides: 12. Germline loops: CDR1 LNHDA, CDR2 SQIVND (reference sequence). This CDR3 reads CASSLEGAFSSEAFF. CDR3 DNA: TGTGCCAGTAGTTTGGAGGGGGCGTTTTCGTCTGAAGCTTTCTTT.

As DNA, the CDR3 is TGTGCTAGTGGTGTAGGGGTTGCCTCCGGCTCTGGGGCCAACGTCCTGACTTTC. Its translation: CASGVGVASGSGANVLTF. The chain combines TRBV12-5 with TRBJ2-6; tentative D call: TRBD1 (5 bases). V was shortened by 5 bases and J by 0 bases, with 17 bases between the two germline ends. The CDR3 spans 18 residues. CDR1 LGHNT and CDR2 FRNRAP come from the germline V gene. The full variable domain, its missing parts supplied by reference TRBV12-5 and TRBJ2-6, is DARVTQTPRHKVTEMGQEVTMRCQPILGHNTVFWYRQTMMQGLELLAYFRNRAPLDDSGMPKDRFSAEMPDATLATLKIQPSEPRDSAVYFCASGVGVASGSGANVLTFGAGSRLTVL.

The chain links TRBV7-9 to TRBJ2-7; possible D gene TRBD2, 6 bases. Trimming cost V 5 bases and J 5 bases, with 13 bases left between them. Germline CDR1 is SEHNR and CDR2 is FQNEAQ (reference sequence). The CDR3 runs to 13 residues. For the CDR3, the DNA is TGTGCCAGCAGCCAGGCGGGGTACCACGAGCAGTACTTC. Its translation: CASSQAGYHEQYF.

The chain joins TRBV6-5 to TRBJ2-7; 11 bases agree with TRBD2. Trimming cost V 6 bases and J 3 bases; bases outside gene matches: 7. The CDR3 is 15 amino acids. Germline-derived CDR1 and CDR2 are MNHEY and SVGAGI. The CDR3 nucleotides read TGTGCCAGCAGGGAACTAGCGGGAGTCCTCTACGAGCAGTACTTC. This sequence encodes CASRELAGVLYEQYF.

The chain uses TRBV12-5 and TRBJ2-3; D is possibly TRBD2 (5 bases). Germline lookup yields CDR1 LGHNT and CDR2 FRNRAP. Trimming stripped 2 bases from V and 3 bases from J, with 12 bases between. CDR3 size: 15 residues. For the CDR3, the DNA is TGTGCTAGTGGTTTGTCCGGGGTTTGGACAGATACGCAGTATTTT. Amino acids: CASGLSGVWTDTQYF.

J is TRBJ1-1 and V is TRBV7-9; no reliable D call. Between the trimmed V and J ends, which lost 3 bases and 4 bases, there was a span of 12 bases. CDR1 and CDR2 from the germline V gene are SEHNR and FQNEAQ (reference sequence). CDR3 length: 14 residues. This CDR3 reads CASSFKRVGTEAFF. DNA for the CDR3: TGTGCCAGCAGCTTTAAGCGGGTTGGCACTGAAGCTTTCTTT.

The chain has TRBV5-1 and TRBJ2-3, with 8 bases lining up with TRBD2. Germline V CDR1 and CDR2: SGHRS, YFSETQ. Germline trimming cut 0 bases from V and 4 bases from J; bases unmatched to any gene: 7. The CDR3 loop spans 16 amino acids. The CDR3 here is CASSLGGGAGADTQYF. CDR3 coding DNA: TGCGCCAGCAGCTTGGGTGGGGGAGCGGGAGCAGATACGCAGTATTTT.

The CDR3 bases are TGTGCCAGCAGTTACAGTGCCCGAGGGGAAAAACTGTTTTTT. This gives the protein CASSYSARGEKLFF. The genes are TRBV6-5 and TRBJ1-4, with unresolved D. V was cut by 2 bases and J by 8 bases, with 12 bases left in between. The CDR3 is 14 residues long. Germline-derived CDR1 and CDR2 are MNHEY and SVGAGI.

The chain uses TRBV5-1 and TRBJ1-5; 8 bases fit TRBD1. Germline values: CDR1 SGHRS, CDR2 YFSETQ. The CDR3 runs 14 residues. V gave up 4 bases and J gave up 6 bases; unmatched junction bases: 6. This chain's CDR3 is CASSLTGGPQPQHF. Written as DNA, the CDR3 is TGCGCCAGCAGCCTTACAGGGGGTCCTCAGCCCCAGCATTTT. Combining the CDR3 with reference TRBV5-1 and TRBJ1-5 gives the whole variable domain KAGVTQTPRYLIKTRGQQVTLSCSPISGHRSVSWYQQTPGQGLQFLFEYFSETQRNKGNFPGRFSGRQFSNSRSEMNVSTLELGDSALYLCASSLTGGPQPQHFGDGTRLSIL.

The gene calls are TRBV7-9 and TRBJ1-1; D is undetermined. CDR1 is SEHNR, CDR2 FQNEAQ, per germline (reference sequence). CDR3 size: 11 residues. Trimming pared 7 bases from V and 6 bases from J, leaving 9 bases between. CDR3 protein: CASKLSAEAFF. For the CDR3, the DNA is TGTGCCAGCAAGCTATCTGCTGAAGCTTTCTTT.

The V and J genes are TRBV11-3 and TRBJ2-5; 7 nucleotides line up with TRBD1. Germline CDR1 SGHNT, CDR2 YENEEA. J lost 9 bases, V lost 5 bases, and 15 bases had no gene match. The CDR3 runs 15 residues. The CDR3 reads CASSTPTGQNRPQYF. The DNA of the CDR3 is TGTGCCAGCAGCACTCCAACGGGACAGAACAGACCCCAGTACTTC.

This sequence joins TRBV7-8 and TRBJ1-2; 8 nucleotides align to TRBD1. Germline CDR1 and CDR2: SGHVS and FQNEAQ. The J segment lost 7 bases and the V segment lost 2 bases, leaving 6 bases of the junction unmatched. The CDR3 loop spans 14 amino acids. CDR3 sequence reads: CASSLPTGGSGYTF. The CDR3 coding sequence is TGTGCCAGCAGCTTACCTACAGGGGGAAGTGGCTACACCTTC.

The CDR3 loop reads CASSLTGLVETDTQYF. The CDR3 DNA follows: TGCGCCAGCAGCTTGACGGGACTAGTGGAAACAGATACGCAGTATTTT. The chain carries TRBV5-1 and TRBJ2-3, with TRBD2 identical over 8 bases. CDR1 is SGHRS, CDR2 YFSETQ, per germline. This CDR3 comprises 16 residues. Trimming removed 1 base from V and 3 bases from J; junction bases left unmatched: 7.

CDR3 amino acids: CASSLDDSDQETQYF. The CDR3 nucleotides are TGTGCCAGTAGTTTGGACGATAGCGACCAAGAGACCCAGTACTTC. The chain recombines TRBV19 with TRBJ2-5, with a possible D match to TRBD2 (5 bases). V was trimmed by 5 bases and J by 0 bases, leaving 13 bases between them. The germline CDR1 and CDR2 sequences are LNHDA and SQIVND (reference sequence). There are 15 residues in the CDR3.

V gene TRBV7-8 combines with J gene TRBJ2-5, with D perhaps matching TRBD1 (5 bases). This CDR3 comprises 16 residues. Germline CDR1 is SGHVS and CDR2 is FQNEAQ. Deletions cut 3 bases from V and 4 bases from J, with 18 bases between. The CDR3, as DNA: TGTGCCAGCAGCTTCCAGACCCAGGGAAGGGGAGAGACCCAGTACTTC. This codes for CASSFQTQGRGETQYF.

V is TRBV7-9 and J is TRBJ2-5; D may be TRBD1 (5 bases). The CDR3 loop spans 14 amino acids. The germline V gene has CDR1 SEHNR and CDR2 FQNEAQ (reference sequence). V gave up 1 base and J gave up 3 bases, with 9 bases separating them. CDR3 region: CASSLGQGKETQYF. CDR3 in DNA: TGTGCCAGCAGCTTAGGGCAGGGAAAAGAGACCCAGTACTTC.

The V gene is TRBV28, the J gene TRBJ1-2; 7 nucleotides agree with TRBD1. V dropped 6 bases and J dropped 6; count of bases not matched to a gene: 7. Germline values: CDR1 MDHEN, CDR2 SYDVKM. CDR3 length equals 13 residues. Here the CDR3 DNA reads TGTGCCAGCAGCCAACCCGGACAGGATGGCTACACCTTC. Translating it yields CASSQPGQDGYTF.

The chain is built from TRBV7-9 and TRBJ2-1; 7 nucleotides line up with TRBD1. The CDR3 spans 15 residues. V trimming: 5 bases; J trimming: 1 base; junction bases outside the gene matches: 5. Germline CDR1 and CDR2: SEHNR and FQNEAQ (reference sequence). Here the CDR3 reads CASSEGAGSYNEQFF. The CDR3 DNA is TGTGCCAGCAGCGAGGGGGCTGGATCCTACAATGAGCAGTTCTTC.

This clone was seen only once. V and J are TRBV9 and TRBJ1-1, with 9 bases lining up with TRBD1. J gave up 5 bases and V 4 bases, and 21 bases lay outside the gene matches. The V gene's germline CDR1 is SGDLS and CDR2 YYNGEE. This CDR3 has 19 residues. The CDR3 sequence: CASSPTGGAGLLRGTEAFF. The CDR3 DNA reads as TGTGCCAGCAGCCCCACAGGGGGCGCCGGACTTTTAAGGGGAACTGAAGCTTTCTTT.

In its sample, this clone was seen once. V usage is TRBV14 and J usage is TRBJ1-1, with D uncertain. The CDR3 covers 16 residues. The V gene's germline CDR1 is SGHDN and CDR2 FVKESK. The V gene lost 0 bases and the J gene lost 0 bases, with 11 bases spanning the gap. CDR3: CASSQDGGNMNTEAFF. The CDR3 region has the DNA TGTGCCAGCAGCCAAGATGGCGGTAACATGAACACTGAAGCTTTCTTT.

The chain links TRBV5-6 to TRBJ2-7, with 12 bases matching TRBD2. V lost 6 bases to trimming and J lost 3 bases; unmatched junction nucleotides: 10. Germline V gene lookup returns CDR1 SGHDT and CDR2 YYEEEE. The CDR3 spans 16 residues. CDR3 sequence: CASTLGLAGGFYEQYF. The CDR3 DNA reads TGTGCCAGCACTTTGGGTCTAGCGGGAGGGTTCTACGAGCAGTACTTC.

The J gene is TRBJ1-2, the V gene TRBV20-1; D is undetermined. The CDR3 spans 11 residues. CDR1 and CDR2 (germline): DFQATT, SNEGSKA (reference sequence). V was pared by 0 bases and J by 5 bases, with 4 bases between. The CDR3 DNA sequence: TGCAGTGCTAGAGACGAGTATGGCTACACCTTC. Translated, it gives CSARDEYGYTF.

The chain is built from TRBV18 and TRBJ2-1; 9 bases agree with TRBD2. The CDR3 contains 15 residues. Germline loops: CDR1 KGHSH, CDR2 LQKENI. Trimming removed 3 bases from V and 7 bases from J; junction bases left unmatched: 7. For the CDR3, the DNA is TGTGCCAGCTCACCGGGGGTAGCGGGAGATAATGAGCAGTTCTTC. Translated, it gives CASSPGVAGDNEQFF.

The J gene is TRBJ1-3, the V gene TRBV20-1; D gene uncertain. This CDR3 has 11 amino acids. V gave up 6 bases and J gave up 4 bases, with 7 bases separating them. The germline V gene encodes CDR1 DFQATT and CDR2 SNEGSKA (reference sequence). Here the CDR3 reads CSAPVGNTIYF. Here the CDR3 DNA reads TGCAGTGCCCCCGTGGGAAACACCATATATTTT.